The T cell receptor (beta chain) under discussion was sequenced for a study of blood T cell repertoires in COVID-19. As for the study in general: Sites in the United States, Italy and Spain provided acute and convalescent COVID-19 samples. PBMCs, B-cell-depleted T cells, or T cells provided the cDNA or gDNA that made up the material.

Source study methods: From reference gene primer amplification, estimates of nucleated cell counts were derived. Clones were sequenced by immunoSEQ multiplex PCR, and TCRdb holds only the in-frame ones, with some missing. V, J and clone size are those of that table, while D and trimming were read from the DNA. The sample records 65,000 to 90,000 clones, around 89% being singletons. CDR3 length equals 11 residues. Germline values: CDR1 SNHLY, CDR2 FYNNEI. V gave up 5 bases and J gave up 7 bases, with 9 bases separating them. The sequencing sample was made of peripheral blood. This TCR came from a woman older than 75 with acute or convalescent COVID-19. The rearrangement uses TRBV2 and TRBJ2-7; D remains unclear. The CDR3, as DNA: TGTGCCAGCAGTTTCAGGCAGGAGCAGTACTTC. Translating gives CASSFRQEQYF.